This entry is about one T cell receptor beta chain. The data were obtained in a study of blood T cell repertoires in COVID-19. Study details: Collection of acute and convalescent COVID-19 samples took place in the United States, Italy and Spain. The analysed material was cDNA or gDNA that came from T cells, B-cell-depleted T cells, or PBMCs.

The CDR3 loop spans 14 amino acids. The junction had 10 bases not matched to a gene; V was cut back by 8 bases and J by 7 bases. CDR1 and CDR2 from the germline V gene are KGHSH and LQKENI. In the original analysis: The authors estimated nucleated cell counts from reference gene primer amplification. Generated by immunoSEQ multiplex PCR, the TCRdb table keeps only in-frame clones and is missing some. Clone size and V and J calls were adopted from that table, with D and trimming inferred from the DNA. Among about 180,000 clones, roughly 88% were seen once, and the ten largest hold about 3.9%. The TCR comes from a woman aged 30 to 39 with acute or convalescent COVID-19. Sequencing input: peripheral blood. The chain has TRBV18 and TRBJ1-2; 10 bases are a match to TRBD1. The CDR3 sequence is CASAETGGFVGYTF. The CDR3 DNA sequence: TGTGCCAGCGCAGAGACAGGGGGCTTCGTTGGCTACACCTTC.